Listed here is a single T cell receptor beta chain. Germline CDR1 SGDLS, CDR2 YYNGEE. The length of the CDR3 is 14 residues. The ends were cut back, 0 bases at V and 4 bases at J, with 10 bases in the middle. Original handling: Researchers report that nucleated cell counts were estimated from reference gene primer amplification. This table comes from immunoSEQ multiplex PCR, and its TCRdb copy is limited to in-frame clones, with some not included. That table supplies the V and J calls and clone size; D and trimming were determined from the DNA. The sample has some 80,000 clones; 78% are singletons. The record originates from a study of blood T cell repertoires in COVID-19. Overall study context: Acute and convalescent COVID-19 specimens originated in the United States, Italy and Spain. T cells, B-cell-depleted T cells, or PBMCs supplied cDNA or gDNA.

The chain recombines TRBV9 with TRBJ1-1; D is perhaps TRBD1 (6 bases). This clonotype was sampled from a human donor in a cohort sampled during active COVID-19. The material sequenced was peripheral blood. This chain's CDR3 is CASSVAGVSTEAFF. The CDR3 nucleotides read TGTGCCAGCAGCGTAGCAGGGGTGAGCACTGAAGCTTTCTTT.